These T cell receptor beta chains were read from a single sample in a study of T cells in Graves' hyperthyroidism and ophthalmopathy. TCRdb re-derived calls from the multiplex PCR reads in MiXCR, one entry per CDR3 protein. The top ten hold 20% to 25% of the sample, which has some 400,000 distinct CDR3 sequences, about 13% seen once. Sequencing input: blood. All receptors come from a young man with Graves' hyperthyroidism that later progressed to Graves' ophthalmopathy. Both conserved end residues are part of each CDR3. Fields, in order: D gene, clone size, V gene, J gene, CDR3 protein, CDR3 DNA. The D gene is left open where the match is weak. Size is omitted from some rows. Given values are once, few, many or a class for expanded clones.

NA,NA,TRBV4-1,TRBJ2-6,CASSQDPPGVGGANVLTF,TGCGCCAGCAGCCAAGACCCCCCGGGGGTGGGTGGGGCCAACGTCCTGACTTTC
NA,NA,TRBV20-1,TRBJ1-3,CSAPDGYSGNTIYF,TGCAGTGCTCCCGACGGATACTCTGGAAACACCATATATTTT
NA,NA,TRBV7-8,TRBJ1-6,CASSRPGNSPLHF,TGTGCCAGCAGCCGACCGGGAAATTCACCCCTCCACTTT
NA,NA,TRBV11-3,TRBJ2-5,CASSSGTAPETQYF,TGTGCCAGCAGCTCCGGGACTGCCCCCGAGACCCAGTACTTC
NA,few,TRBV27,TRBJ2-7,CASSLSIKSHYEQYF,TGTGCCAGCAGTTTATCGATAAAAAGCCACTACGAGCAGTACTTC
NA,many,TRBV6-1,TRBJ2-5,CASSSLGTLKETQYF,TGTGCCAGCAGTAGCCTGGGGACTCTTAAAGAGACCCAGTACTTC
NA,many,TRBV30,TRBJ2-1,CAWSGSTYNEQFF,TGTGCCTGGAGTGGTTCCACCTACAATGAGCAGTTCTTC
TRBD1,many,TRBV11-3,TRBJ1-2,CASSLGQEYGYTF,TGTGCCAGCAGCTTGGGACAGGAGTATGGCTACACCTTC
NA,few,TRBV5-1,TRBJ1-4,CASSSFGANEKLFF,TGCGCCAGCAGCTCATTCGGGGCTAATGAAAAACTGTTTTTT
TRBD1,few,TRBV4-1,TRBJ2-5,CASSQMTGVYQETQYF,TGCGCCAGCAGCCAAATGACAGGGGTGTACCAAGAGACCCAGTACTTC
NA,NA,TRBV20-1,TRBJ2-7,CSATGTPTGEQYF,TGCAGTGCCACCGGGACACCAACTGGGGAGCAGTACTTC
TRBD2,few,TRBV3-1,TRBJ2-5,CASSQEEPHSGGAFETQYF,TGTGCCAGCAGCCAAGAAGAACCCCATAGCGGGGGGGCCTTTGAGACCCAGTACTTC
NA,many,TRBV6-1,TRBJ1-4,CASNIGGSNEKLFF,TGTGCCAGCAACATTGGGGGGTCGAATGAAAAACTGTTTTTT
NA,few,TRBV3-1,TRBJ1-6,CASTQGPRGNSPLHF,TGTGCCAGCACCCAGGGCCCCAGGGGTAATTCACCCCTCCACTTT
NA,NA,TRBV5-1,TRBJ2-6,CASSSTAGGANVLTF,TGCGCCAGCAGCTCAACAGCAGGTGGGGCCAACGTCCTGACTTTC
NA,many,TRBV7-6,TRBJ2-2,CASSLVSEPSNTGELFF,TGTGCCAGCAGCTTAGTATCAGAGCCCTCGAACACCGGGGAGCTGTTTTTT
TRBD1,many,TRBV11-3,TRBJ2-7,CASSLGTGGEQYF,TGTGCCAGCAGCTTAGGGACAGGGGGCGAGCAGTACTTC
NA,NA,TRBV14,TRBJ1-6,CASSQTASSPLHF,TGTGCCAGCAGCCAGACGGCTAGTTCACCCCTCCACTTT
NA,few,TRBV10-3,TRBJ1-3,CAISDISSGNTIYF,TGTGCCATCAGTGACATCAGCTCTGGAAACACCATATATTTT
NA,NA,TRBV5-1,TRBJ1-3,CASSDSGLGNTIYF,TGCGCCAGCAGCGATTCAGGTCTTGGAAACACCATATATTTT
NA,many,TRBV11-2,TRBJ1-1,CASSSLFSDRFTEAFF,TGTGCCAGCAGCTCCCTCTTTAGCGACAGGTTCACTGAAGCTTTCTTT
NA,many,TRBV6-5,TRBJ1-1,CASSYRYGEAFF,TGTGCCAGCAGTTACAGGTACGGTGAAGCTTTCTTT
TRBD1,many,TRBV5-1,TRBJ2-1,CASSLGTGAGNEQFF,TGCGCCAGCAGCTTGGGTACAGGGGCGGGCAATGAGCAGTTCTTC
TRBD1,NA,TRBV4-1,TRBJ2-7,CASSPVGQITYEQYF,TGCGCCAGCAGCCCGGTGGGACAGATTACCTACGAGCAGTACTTC
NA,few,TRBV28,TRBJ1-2,CASSWYGGAYGYTF,TGTGCCAGCAGTTGGTACGGAGGCGCGTATGGCTACACCTTC
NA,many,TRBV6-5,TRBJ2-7,CASSYSMAGYSTYEQYF,TGTGCCAGCAGTTACTCGATGGCGGGGTACTCCACCTACGAGCAGTACTTC
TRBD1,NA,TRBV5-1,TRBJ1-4,CASSSRQGSSNEKLFF,TGCGCCAGCAGCTCTAGACAGGGATCTTCTAATGAAAAACTGTTTTTT
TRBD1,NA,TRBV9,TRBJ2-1,CASSVWDRGGGNEQFF,TGTGCCAGCAGCGTTTGGGACAGGGGAGGGGGCAATGAGCAGTTCTTC
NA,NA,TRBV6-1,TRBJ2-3,CASRRAAGAPSTDTQYF,TGTGCCAGTAGGCGGGCAGCCGGGGCACCTAGCACAGATACGCAGTATTTT
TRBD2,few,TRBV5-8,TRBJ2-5,CASSPIAGTLQETQYF,TGTGCCAGCAGCCCCATAGCGGGGACGCTCCAAGAGACCCAGTACTTC
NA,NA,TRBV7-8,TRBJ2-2,CVSSLMGARTGELFF,TGTGTCAGCAGCCTAATGGGGGCGCGAACCGGGGAGCTGTTTTTT
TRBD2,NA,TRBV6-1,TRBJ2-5,CASSVAGGLTYQETQHF,TGTGCCAGCAGTGTAGCGGGGGGCCTGACATACCAAGAGACCCAGCACTTC
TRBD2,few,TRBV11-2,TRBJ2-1,CASSLVGGGVNEQFF,TGTGCCAGCAGCTTAGTCGGCGGGGGGGTGAATGAGCAGTTCTTC
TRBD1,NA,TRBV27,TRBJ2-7,CASWPGTGRLDEQYF,TGTGCCTCGTGGCCCGGGACAGGGAGGCTCGACGAGCAGTACTTC
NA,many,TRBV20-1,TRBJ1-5,CSAHRDSNQPQHF,TGCAGTGCTCACAGGGATAGCAATCAGCCCCAGCATTTT
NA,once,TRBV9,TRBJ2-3,CASSVAGVGTDTQYF,TGTGCCAGCAGCGTAGCTGGGGTTGGGACAGATACGCAGTATTTT
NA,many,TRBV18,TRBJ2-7,CASSRQGGHYEQYF,TGTGCCAGCTCACGCCAGGGGGGTCACTACGAGCAGTACTTC
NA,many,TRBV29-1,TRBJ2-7,CSVVGLSYEQYF,TGCAGCGTTGTAGGACTCTCCTACGAGCAGTACTTC
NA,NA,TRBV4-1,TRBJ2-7,CASSREWRTTYEQYF,TGCGCCAGCAGCCGAGAATGGCGGACTACCTACGAGCAGTACTTC
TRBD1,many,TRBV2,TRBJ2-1,CASSPGTGGSYNEQFF,TGTGCCAGCAGTCCCGGGACAGGGGGTTCCTACAATGAGCAGTTCTTC
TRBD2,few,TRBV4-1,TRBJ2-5,CASSQELGLAVIQETQYF,TGCGCCAGCAGCCAAGAACTGGGGCTAGCGGTGATCCAAGAGACCCAGTACTTC
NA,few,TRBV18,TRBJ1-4,CASSPGAINEKLFF,TGTGCCAGCTCACCCGGAGCAATTAATGAAAAACTGTTTTTT
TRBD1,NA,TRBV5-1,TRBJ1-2,CASKGTGNYGYTF,TGCGCCAGCAAAGGGACAGGGAACTATGGCTACACCTTC
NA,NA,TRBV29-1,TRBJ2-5,CSVEDTDLETQYF,TGCAGCGTTGAGGACACAGATTTAGAGACCCAGTACTTC
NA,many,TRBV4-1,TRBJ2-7,CASSQEGTPYEQYF,TGCGCCAGCAGCCAAGAAGGTACACCTTACGAGCAGTACTTC
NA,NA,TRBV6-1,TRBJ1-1,CASERQAEAFF,TGTGCCAGCGAGCGACAGGCGGAAGCTTTCTTT
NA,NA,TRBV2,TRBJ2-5,CASSRRQLETQYF,TGTGCCAGCAGTAGGAGGCAGCTGGAGACCCAGTACTTC
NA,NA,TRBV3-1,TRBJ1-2,CASSPSGPFYGYTF,TGTGCCAGCAGCCCATCGGGACCCTTCTATGGCTACACCTTC
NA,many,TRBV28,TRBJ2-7,CASSLSGLYEQYF,TGTGCCAGCAGTTTAAGTGGCCTCTACGAGCAGTACTTC
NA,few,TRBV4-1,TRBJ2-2,CASSQVAGNTGELFF,TGCGCCAGCAGCCAAGTGGCAGGGAACACCGGGGAGCTGTTTTTT
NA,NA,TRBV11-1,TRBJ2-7,CASSLADGIYFGQYF,TGTGCCAGCAGCTTAGCGGACGGTATCTACTTCGGGCAGTACTTC
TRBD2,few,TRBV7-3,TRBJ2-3,CASSLTGLGRPISTDTQYF,TGTGCCAGCAGCTTAACAGGACTAGGGAGACCCATTAGCACAGATACGCAGTATTTT
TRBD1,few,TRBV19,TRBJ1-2,CASSRPGTGNYGYTF,TGTGCCAGTAGCCGTCCCGGGACAGGAAACTATGGCTACACCTTC
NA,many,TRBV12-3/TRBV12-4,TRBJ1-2,CASTLIQGSYGYTF,TGTGCCAGCACCCTGATCCAGGGCTCCTATGGCTACACCTTC
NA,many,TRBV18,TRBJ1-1,CASSADSFTEAFF,TGTGCCAGCTCGGCGGACAGTTTCACTGAAGCTTTCTTT
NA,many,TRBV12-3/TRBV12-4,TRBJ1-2,CASSLSWGYTF,TGTGCCAGCAGTTTAAGTTGGGGCTACACCTTC
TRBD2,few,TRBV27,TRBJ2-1,CASSPRSGGGDEQFF,TGTGCCAGCAGTCCTCGGAGCGGGGGGGGTGATGAGCAGTTCTTC
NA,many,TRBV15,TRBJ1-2,CATSRDRDRGYGYTF,TGTGCCACCAGCAGAGACCGTGACAGAGGCTATGGCTACACCTTC
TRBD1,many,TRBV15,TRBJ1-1,CATSSGTANTEAFF,TGTGCCACCAGCTCCGGGACAGCTAACACTGAAGCTTTCTTT